This paragraph reports one T cell receptor beta chain. Germline V gene data show CDR1 as LGHNA and CDR2 as YSLEER. The CDR3 has 16 residues. V was clipped by 1 base and J by 0 bases, with 10 bases between them. The data derive from a study of T cell responses to AZD1222 COVID-19 vaccine. The table came from immunoSEQ multiplex PCR; TCRdb's copy has only in-frame clones and leaves some out. The table lists around 150,000 clones, approximately 88% of them singletons. This TCR derives from an adult in good health. The rearrangement links TRBV4-3 to TRBJ2-1; no reliable D call. The source material was peripheral blood, sampled on day 0 of MenACWY control vaccination. CDR3: CASSQAYGNSYNEQFF. CDR3 DNA sequence: TGCGCCAGCAGCCAAGCCTACGGAAACTCCTACAATGAGCAGTTCTTC.